These 19 T cell receptor beta chains came from one sample sequenced in a study of shared clonotypes between healthy human individuals. Assay: immunoSEQ multiplex PCR; the TCRdb copy retains only in-frame clones and omits some. The sample has around 300,000 clones; around 87% are singletons. The sample comprised memory CD8+ T cells sorted from blood. Subset defined: CD45RO+ cells pooled with CCR7-negative TemRA cells. The receptors originated from a man younger than 35 in good health.

The genes are TRBV10-2 and TRBJ2-4; weak D call: TRBD1 (5 bases). V was trimmed by 4 bases and J by 2 bases, leaving 15 bases between them. This CDR3 comprises 16 residues. Germline-derived CDR1 and CDR2 are WSHSY and SAAADI. The DNA for the CDR3 is TGCGCCAGCAGTGTCCGGGCAGGGCGGACCAAAAACATTCAGTACTTC. Translation: CASSVRAGRTKNIQYF.

This clone was seen just once. This chain connects TRBV28 to TRBJ2-7, with D perhaps given as TRBD1 or TRBD2 (5 bases each). Trimming stripped 8 bases from V and 1 base from J, with 18 bases between. This CDR3 is built from 15 residues. Per germline, CDR1 MDHEN and CDR2 SYDVKM. Here the CDR3 reads CASLQTGTHSYEQYF. CDR3 in DNA: TGTGCCAGCCTACAGACCGGGACGCATTCCTACGAGCAGTACTTC. The full variable domain, in which reference TRBV28 and TRBJ2-7 provide the parts outside the CDR3, is DVKVTQSSRYLVKRTGEKVFLECVQDMDHENMFWYRQDPGLGLRLIYFSYDVKMKEKGDIPEGYSVSREKKERFSLILESASTNQTSMYLCASLQTGTHSYEQYFGPGTRLTVT.

The chain has TRBV5-6 and TRBJ2-7; 8 bases agree with TRBD2. Germline loops: CDR1 SGHDT, CDR2 YYEEEE. The trim removed 3 bases at V and 0 bases at J, leaving 8 bases unmatched. This CDR3 is 16 amino acids long. CDR3 sequence: CASSSLGGGSSYEQYF. The CDR3, as DNA: TGTGCCAGCAGCTCCCTCGGGGGGGGAAGCTCCTACGAGCAGTACTTC.

The rearrangement links TRBV5-4 to TRBJ1-2; the match to TRBD1 covers 7 bases. Germline V gene data show CDR1 as SGHNT and CDR2 as YYREEE (reference sequence). Trimming removed 4 bases from V and 8 bases from J; junction bases left unmatched: 14. The CDR3 runs to 15 residues. CDR3 bases: TGTGCCAGCAGCGACCCGACAGGGAATGTTGGGGGCTACACCTTC. As protein: CASSDPTGNVGGYTF.

The V and J genes are TRBV7-6 and TRBJ2-3, with unresolved D. The V and J ends lost 3 bases and 3 bases respectively, with 10 bases between them. Per germline, CDR1 SGHVS and CDR2 FNYEAQ. This CDR3 comprises 14 residues. The CDR3 region is CASSLGMGTDTQYF. CDR3 in DNA: TGTGCCAGCAGCTTGGGAATGGGGACAGATACGCAGTATTTT.

The chain recombines TRBV4-1 with TRBJ1-2, with 9 bases identical to TRBD1. The CDR3 is 16 residues long. Looked up from germline, CDR1 is MGHRA and CDR2 is YSYEKL. Trimming at V came to 4 bases and at J to 3 bases, leaving 9 bases not matched to a gene. The CDR3 DNA is TGCGCCAGCAGCCCGCCCGAAGGGACAGGGTACTATGGCTACACCTTC. This translates into CASSPPEGTGYYGYTF.

The chain employs TRBV5-4 and TRBJ2-3, with 9 positions matching TRBD1. CDR3 length equals 18 residues. V shed 3 bases and J 0 bases; nucleotides not matched to a gene: 11. Looked up from germline, CDR1 is SGHNT and CDR2 is YYREEE (reference sequence). This CDR3 reads CASSWSFPGQGSTDTQYF. The CDR3 nucleotides read TGTGCCAGCAGCTGGTCGTTCCCGGGACAGGGAAGCACAGATACGCAGTATTTT. Complete variable domain (other parts from reference TRBV5-4 and TRBJ2-3): ETGVTQSPTHLIKTRGQQVTLRCSSQSGHNTVSWYQQALGQGPQFIFQYYREEENGRGNFPPRFSGLQFPNYSSELNVNALELDDSALYLCASSWSFPGQGSTDTQYFGPGTRLTVL.

J is TRBJ2-7 and V is TRBV29-1; TRBD2 agrees at 8 bases. Germline V gene sequence: CDR1 SQVTM, CDR2 ANQGSEA. The ends lost 1 base at V and 4 bases at J; junction bases unmatched: 15. This CDR3 contains 17 residues. CDR3 residues: CSVEGPTSSSGTYEQYF. Here the CDR3 DNA reads TGCAGCGTTGAAGGCCCCACCTCAAGTAGCGGGACGTACGAGCAGTACTTC.

V gene TRBV21-1 combines with J gene TRBJ2-3; the listed D gene, TRBD1, was not tested against the DNA. TRBV21-1 counts as a pseudogene. The CDR3 extends over 13 amino acids. In DNA form, the CDR3 reads TGTGCCAGCAGCAAGGGGCGCGGAGATACGCAGTATTTT. Encoded protein: CASSKGRGDTQYF.

This clone showed up just a few times. The V call is TRBV2, the J call TRBJ1-6; tentative D call: TRBD1 (6 bases). Trimming cost V 4 bases and J 3 bases, with 7 bases left between them. The CDR3 runs 14 residues. Per germline, CDR1 SNHLY and CDR2 FYNNEI. In nucleotides, the CDR3 is TGTGCCAGCAGTGGGACAGTCTATAATTCACCCCTCCACTTT. Its translation is CASSGTVYNSPLHF.

The chain carries TRBV10-2 and TRBJ2-5, with TRBD2 matching 8 bases. Germline V gene data show CDR1 as WSHSY and CDR2 as SAAADI. The CDR3 spans 14 residues. V lost 6 bases to trimming and J lost 3 bases; unmatched junction nucleotides: 6. The CDR3 region is CASRPGSGKETQYF. Written as DNA, the CDR3 is TGCGCCAGCAGGCCGGGTAGCGGGAAAGAGACCCAGTACTTC.

This rearrangement joins TRBV7-2 to TRBJ2-1, with 7 positions matching TRBD2. The CDR3 consists of 15 residues. Germline CDR1 SGHTA, CDR2 FQGNSA. Germline trimming cut 6 bases from V and 7 bases from J; bases unmatched to any gene: 12. CDR3 sequence (DNA): TGTGCCAGCAGAATAAGGGCTAGCGGCTTTAATGAGCAGTTCTTC. It encodes CASRIRASGFNEQFF.

The chain joins TRBV6-1 to TRBJ1-6; D is perhaps TRBD1 (5 bases). The ends were cut back, 2 bases at V and 7 bases at J, with 9 bases in the middle. The germline CDR1 and CDR2 sequences are MNHNS and SASEGT. The CDR3 extends over 14 amino acids. CDR3 in DNA: TGTGCCAGCAGTGAATGGGGGAGCAATTCACCCCTCCACTTT. It yields the protein CASSEWGSNSPLHF.

This sequence joins TRBV29-1 and TRBJ1-2, with D perhaps matching TRBD1 (5 bases). Trimming cost V 1 base and J 8 bases, with 8 bases left between them. Germline lookup yields CDR1 SQVTM and CDR2 ANQGSEA. This CDR3 has 11 residues. The CDR3 loop is CSVEGGSGYTF. CDR3 in DNA: TGCAGCGTTGAAGGGGGGAGCGGCTACACCTTC.

The chain has TRBV4-1 and TRBJ2-1, with D maybe TRBD2 (6 bases). Trimming shortened V by 4 bases and J by 8 bases, and 15 bases separated the two germline ends. The germline V gene has CDR1 MGHRA and CDR2 YSYEKL. The CDR3 loop spans 14 amino acids. The CDR3 here is CASSRLGEVHEQFF. The DNA of the CDR3 is TGCGCCAGCAGCCGCTTGGGGGAGGTCCATGAGCAGTTCTTC.

The rearrangement joins TRBV2 to TRBJ2-7, with a weak D call TRBD2 (6 bases). Germline CDR1 is SNHLY and CDR2 is FYNNEI. This CDR3 spans 13 amino acids. Trimming removed 2 bases at V and 4 bases at J, with 9 bases between. The CDR3 DNA reads as TGTGCCAGCAGTGAAACTAGCTGGTACGAGCAGTACTTC. It encodes CASSETSWYEQYF.

This sequence joins TRBV10-3 and TRBJ2-3; D tentatively fits TRBD1 or TRBD2 (5 bases each). The germline V gene encodes CDR1 ENHRY and CDR2 SYGVKD. Between the trimmed V and J ends, which lost 6 bases and 1 base, there was a span of 14 bases. The CDR3 contains 15 residues. CDR3 in DNA: TGTGCCATCAGCCCCTGGGACGAAGGCACAGATACGCAGTATTTT. Translated: CAISPWDEGTDTQYF.

The genes are TRBV4-1 and TRBJ1-1, with 7 bases lining up with TRBD1. CDR3 length: 16 residues. Germline-derived CDR1 and CDR2 are MGHRA and YSYEKL. The ends lost 3 bases at V and 2 bases at J; junction bases unmatched: 9. The CDR3 nucleotides are TGCGCCAGCAGCCACATAGTTCACAGGGGAAACACTGAAGCTTTCTTT. It yields the protein CASSHIVHRGNTEAFF.

This rearrangement joins TRBV5-6 to TRBJ2-1, with 7 bases that match TRBD2. V lost 0 bases and J lost 4; bases outside the gene matches: 7. The CDR3 is made up of 16 amino acids. In germline, CDR1 is SGHDT, CDR2 YYEEEE. The CDR3, as DNA: TGTGCCAGCAGCTTGGGGCTAGCGGACCCTTACAATGAGCAGTTCTTC. Its translation: CASSLGLADPYNEQFF.